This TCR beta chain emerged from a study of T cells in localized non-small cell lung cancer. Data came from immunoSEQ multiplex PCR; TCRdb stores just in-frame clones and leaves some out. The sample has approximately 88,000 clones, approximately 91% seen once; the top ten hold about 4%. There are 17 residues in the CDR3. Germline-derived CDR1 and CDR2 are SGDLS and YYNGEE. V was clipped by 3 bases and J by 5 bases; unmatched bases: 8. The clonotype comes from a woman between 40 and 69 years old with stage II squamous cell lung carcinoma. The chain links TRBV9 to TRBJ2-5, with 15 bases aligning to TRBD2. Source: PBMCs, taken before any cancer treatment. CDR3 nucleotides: TGTGCCAGCAGCGCGACCGGACTAGCGGGAGGGTCGGAGACCCAGTACTTC. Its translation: CASSATGLAGGSETQYF.